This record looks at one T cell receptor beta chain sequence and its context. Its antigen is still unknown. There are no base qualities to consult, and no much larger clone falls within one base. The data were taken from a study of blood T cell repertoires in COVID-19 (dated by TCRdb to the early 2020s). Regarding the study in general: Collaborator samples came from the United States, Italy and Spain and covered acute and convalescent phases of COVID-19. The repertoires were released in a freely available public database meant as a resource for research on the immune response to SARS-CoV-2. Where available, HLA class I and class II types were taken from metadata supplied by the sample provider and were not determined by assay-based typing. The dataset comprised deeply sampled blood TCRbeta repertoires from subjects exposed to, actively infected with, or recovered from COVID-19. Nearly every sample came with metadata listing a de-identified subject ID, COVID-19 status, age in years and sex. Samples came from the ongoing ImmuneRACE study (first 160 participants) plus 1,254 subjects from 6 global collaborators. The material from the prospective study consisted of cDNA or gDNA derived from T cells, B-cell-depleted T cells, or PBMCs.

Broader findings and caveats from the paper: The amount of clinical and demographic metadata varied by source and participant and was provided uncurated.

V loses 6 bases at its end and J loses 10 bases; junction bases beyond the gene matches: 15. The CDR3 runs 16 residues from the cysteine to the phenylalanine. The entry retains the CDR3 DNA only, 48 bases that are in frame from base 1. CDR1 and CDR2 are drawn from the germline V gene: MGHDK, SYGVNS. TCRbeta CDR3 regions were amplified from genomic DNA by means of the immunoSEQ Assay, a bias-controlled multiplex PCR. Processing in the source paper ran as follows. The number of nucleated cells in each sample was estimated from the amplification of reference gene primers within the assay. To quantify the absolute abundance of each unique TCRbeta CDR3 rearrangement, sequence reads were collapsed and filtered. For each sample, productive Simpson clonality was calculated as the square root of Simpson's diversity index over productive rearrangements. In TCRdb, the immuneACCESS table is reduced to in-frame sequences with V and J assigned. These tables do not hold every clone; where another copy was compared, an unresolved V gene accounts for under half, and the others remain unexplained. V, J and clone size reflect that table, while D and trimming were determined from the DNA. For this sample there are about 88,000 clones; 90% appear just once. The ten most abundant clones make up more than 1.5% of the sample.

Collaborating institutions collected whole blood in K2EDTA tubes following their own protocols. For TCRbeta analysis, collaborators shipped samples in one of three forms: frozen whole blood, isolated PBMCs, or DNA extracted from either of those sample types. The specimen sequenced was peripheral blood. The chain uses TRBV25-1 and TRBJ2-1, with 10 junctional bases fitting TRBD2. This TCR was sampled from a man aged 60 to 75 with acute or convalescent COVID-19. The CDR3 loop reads CASRDTSGRARNEQFF. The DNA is TGTGCCAGCAGGGACACGAGCGGGAGGGCCAGAAACGAGCAGTTCTTC.